The 10 T cell receptor beta chains listed next were all sequenced from one sample in a study of read filtering for tumor transcriptome and immune sequencing. Molecular barcoded adaptors covering alpha/delta and beta/gamma chains were used on roughly 400 ng RNA. MiXCR, applied by TCRdb to the reads, yields one record per CDR3 protein. The sample yields about 38,000 distinct CDR3 sequences, roughly 13% seen once. Source material: a population of CD138-negative cells sorted from bone marrow. Receptors originate from a donor aged 40 or older with multiple myeloma.

This clonotype was picked up many times. The CDR3 region has the DNA TGTGCCAGCATACTATCCCTAGGCTCCGGGAACACTGAAGCTTTCTTT. Translating it yields CASILSLGSGNTEAFF. J is TRBJ1-1 and V is TRBV27, with D uncertain. The CDR3 extends over 16 amino acids. The germline V gene has CDR1 MNHEY and CDR2 SMNVEV (reference sequence). Deletions cut 7 bases from V and 1 base from J, with 19 bases between.

A word on this clonotype: A far larger clone is off by one base, so a read error is likely. The chain is built from TRBV11-2 and TRBJ2-5; D may correspond to TRBD1 or TRBD2 (5 bases each). CDR3 size: 14 residues. CDR1 is SGHAT, CDR2 FQNNGV, per germline. CDR3 sequence: CASSVNWGKETRYF. The CDR3 nucleotides are TGTGCCAGCAGCGTAAATTGGGGGAAAGAGACCCGGTACTTC.

This clonotype was found many times. The rearrangement joins TRBV29-1 to TRBJ2-4; no reliable D call. Germline loops: CDR1 SQVTM, CDR2 ANQGSEA. Trimming shortened V by 4 bases and J by 0 bases, and 10 bases separated the two germline ends. This CDR3 spans 14 amino acids. For the CDR3, the DNA is TGCAGCGTTGCAACCAGATTAGCCAAAAACATTCAGTACTTC. It specifies CSVATRLAKNIQYF.

The chain is built from TRBV28 and TRBJ1-5; 7 bases are shared with TRBD1. This CDR3 spans 15 amino acids. V lost 6 bases and J lost 4; bases outside the gene matches: 9. The germline CDR1 and CDR2 sequences are MDHEN and SYDVKM. The CDR3 sequence is CASSSTGSGNQPQHF. CDR3 bases: TGTGCCAGCAGCTCGACAGGGTCGGGGAATCAGCCCCAGCATTTT.

In its sample, this clonotype was seen a few times. V is TRBV5-6 and J is TRBJ2-3; TRBD2 matches 11 bases. J lost 0 bases, V lost 0 bases, and 9 bases had no gene match. CDR1 is SGHDT and CDR2 is YYEEEE in the germline V gene. CDR3 size: 19 residues. The CDR3 coding sequence is TGTGCCAGCAGCTTGGGCCCCGGGACTAGCGGACCCAGCACAGATACGCAGTATTTT. Translation gives CASSLGPGTSGPSTDTQYF.

In its sample, this clonotype was seen many times. V gene TRBV10-3 combines with J gene TRBJ2-4; the D is unclear. This CDR3 has 13 amino acids. The V gene lost 7 bases and the J gene lost 6 bases, with 13 bases spanning the gap. Germline lookup yields CDR1 ENHRY and CDR2 SYGVKD. This CDR3 reads CAINDGLGNIQYF. DNA for the CDR3: TGTGCCATCAACGACGGTCTCGGAAACATTCAGTACTTC.

This clonotype was seen repeatedly, ten times or more. The rearrangement links TRBV20-1 to TRBJ2-7, with TRBD1 identical over 12 bases. Looked up from germline, CDR1 is DFQATT and CDR2 is SNEGSKA (reference sequence). This CDR3 is 14 amino acids long. V was clipped by 4 bases and J by 7 bases; unmatched bases: 8. The CDR3 protein is CSAISGTGGGEQYF. CDR3 bases: TGCAGTGCTATCTCCGGGACAGGGGGCGGGGAGCAGTACTTC.

This clonotype showed up many times. V is TRBV29-1 and J is TRBJ1-3; D possibly corresponds to TRBD1 (5 bases). There are 13 residues in the CDR3. The V end lost 7 bases, the J end lost 2 bases, and 12 bases lay between the germline ends. CDR1 is SQVTM, CDR2 ANQGSEA, per germline. In DNA, the CDR3 is TGCAGCGCCCAAACGGGGGCTGGAAACACCATATATTTT. It is translated as CSAQTGAGNTIYF.

The chain joins TRBV28 to TRBJ1-1, with TRBD1 matching over 9 bases. CDR1 is MDHEN and CDR2 is SYDVKM in the germline V gene. V was pared by 4 bases and J by 11 bases, with 20 bases of the junction left unmatched. This CDR3 spans 17 amino acids. The CDR3 reads CASSSTGTGNFRRGAFF. The DNA for the CDR3 is TGTGCCAGCAGTTCGACCGGGACAGGGAACTTTCGTCGAGGGGCTTTCTTT.

The sample holds many counts of this clonotype. The chain carries TRBV6-5 and TRBJ2-1; 12 bases agree with TRBD1. Per germline, CDR1 MNHEY and CDR2 SVGAGI. The CDR3 runs to 16 residues. Trimming removed 5 bases from V and 12 bases from J; junction bases left unmatched: 14. CDR3 DNA sequence: TGTGCCAGCAGTAGCACCGGGACAGGGGGCCCGGTGAGGCAGTTCTTC. Translated, it gives CASSSTGTGGPVRQFF.